This TCR beta chain was retrieved from a study of blood T cell repertoires in COVID-19. CDR3 length: 13 residues. Unmatched junction bases numbered 6, after V lost 6 bases and J lost 6 bases. Germline V gene sequence: CDR1 MNHEY, CDR2 SVGAGI. Assay: immunoSEQ multiplex PCR; the TCRdb copy retains only in-frame clones and omits some. The sample carries 95,000 to 150,000 clones, roughly 88% recorded once. J is TRBJ1-2 and V is TRBV6-5, with 8 bases that match TRBD1. Sequencing was done on a sample of peripheral blood. The sequence was obtained from a man between 40 and 49 years old with acute or convalescent COVID-19. CDR3 loop: CASSRTGIHGYTF. The CDR3 nucleotides read TGTGCCAGCAGCCGGACAGGGATCCATGGCTACACCTTC.